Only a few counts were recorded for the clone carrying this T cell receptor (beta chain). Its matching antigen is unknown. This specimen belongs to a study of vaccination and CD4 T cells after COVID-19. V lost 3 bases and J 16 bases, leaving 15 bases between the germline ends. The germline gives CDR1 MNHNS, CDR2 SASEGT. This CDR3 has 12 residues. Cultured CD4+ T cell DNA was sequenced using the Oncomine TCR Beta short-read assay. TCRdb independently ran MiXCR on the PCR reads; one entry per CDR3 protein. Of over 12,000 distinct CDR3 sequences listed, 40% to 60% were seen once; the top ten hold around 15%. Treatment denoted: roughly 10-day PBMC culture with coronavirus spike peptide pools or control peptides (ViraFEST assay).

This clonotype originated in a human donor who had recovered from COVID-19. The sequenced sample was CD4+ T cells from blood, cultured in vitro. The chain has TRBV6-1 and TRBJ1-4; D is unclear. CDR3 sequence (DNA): TGTGCCAGCAGTGATTCAGGCAGCCGAGCGTTTTTT. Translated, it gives CASSDSGSRAFF.